This T cell receptor beta chain was sequenced for a study of OX40 agonist ivuxolimab in advanced cancers. Study context: Each dose-escalation patient presented with hepatocellular carcinoma, melanoma, renal cell or head and neck cancer. Whole-study findings and limits: Partial responders dosed at 0.1-3.0 mg/kg displayed clonal expansion ranking among the lowest.

As regards this clone: The antigen remains undetermined.

The protocol was immunoSEQ multiplex PCR, while the TCRdb copy is restricted to in-frame clones and leaves out a portion. Of 50,000 to 75,000 clones in the sample, roughly 88% were seen once. Germline CDR1 is SGHRS and CDR2 is YFSETQ. With 4 bases removed from V and 5 bases from J, the gap between germline ends came to 15 bases. The CDR3 spans 14 residues. The source was CD4+ or CD8+ T cells sorted from blood, collected in a trial of the OX40 agonist ivuxolimab. The receptor comes from an adult with an advanced solid tumor such as melanoma, head and neck, liver or kidney cancer. The chain uses TRBV5-1 and TRBJ2-5, with D possibly TRBD1 on 6 matching bases. CDR3 sequence (DNA): TGCGCCAGCAGCCCGCGACATCAGGGGGAGACCCAGTACTTC. Translating gives CASSPRHQGETQYF.